This record concerns one T cell receptor beta chain sequence. Donors in Cohort 3 who had recovered were those with two negative PCRs, healthcare professional clearance, or resolution of their symptoms. The data originate from a study of blood T cell repertoires in COVID-19. V trimming: 3 bases; J trimming: 1 base; junction bases outside the gene matches: 3. Germline V gene data show CDR1 as MDHEN and CDR2 as SYDVKM. The CDR3 contains 15 residues. Original data processing: Amplification with reference gene primers provided the estimates of nucleated cell counts. Measured with immunoSEQ multiplex PCR; TCRdb has only the in-frame clones, and not every one. V, J and clone size are taken as reported in that table, and D and trimming were inferred from the DNA itself. The sample lists a few hundred thousand clones; roughly 90% were seen once.

Sequenced sample: PBMCs or T cells enriched from blood (not recorded which). This TCR came from a woman between 25 and 40 years old who had recovered from COVID-19. The chain recombines TRBV28 with TRBJ1-2; TRBD1 matches 9 bases. The DNA of the CDR3 is TGTGCCAGCAGTTTGGGACAGGGAGTTAACTATGGCTACACCTTC. It is translated as CASSLGQGVNYGYTF.